These 15 T cell receptor beta chains originate from one sample sequenced in a study of T cell responses to AZD1222 COVID-19 vaccine. Repertoires were generated with immunoSEQ multiplex PCR, while TCRdb's copy carries only in-frame clones and drops some. Of tens of thousands of clones in the sample, about 89% are singletons; the top ten hold about 5%. Material: peripheral blood, obtained 28 days after the second AZD1222 dose. The receptors were sampled from an adult who received the AZD1222 COVID-19 vaccine.

The chain recombines TRBV10-1 with TRBJ2-7; 7 bases agree with TRBD1. The V segment lost 5 bases and the J segment 3 bases; nucleotides outside the gene matches: 10. CDR3 size: 15 residues. From germline, CDR1 is WNHNN and CDR2 SYGVQD (reference sequence). The CDR3 protein is CASSTGVSRGYEQYF. The CDR3 nucleotides are TGCGCCAGCAGTACAGGGGTAAGCCGGGGCTACGAGCAGTACTTC.

J is TRBJ2-2 and V is TRBV11-2; TRBD1 agrees at 7 bases. The V and J ends lost 4 bases and 5 bases, in that order; junction bases with no gene match: 7. CDR3 length equals 15 residues. Germline CDR1 is SGHAT and CDR2 is FQNNGV. CDR3 loop: CASSSWTGGTGELFF. CDR3 DNA sequence: TGTGCCAGCAGCTCATGGACAGGCGGGACCGGGGAGCTGTTTTTT.

This chain connects TRBV5-6 to TRBJ1-2, with no clear D. V was cut by 4 bases and J by 0 bases, with 7 bases left in between. The CDR3 has 13 amino acids. The germline V gene encodes CDR1 SGHDT and CDR2 YYEEEE. CDR3 amino acids: CASSPGANYGYTF. In DNA, the CDR3 is TGTGCCAGCAGCCCCGGAGCTAACTATGGCTACACCTTC.

This clone was found a few times. The chain has TRBV2 and TRBJ2-7; the D call may be TRBD1 or TRBD2 (5 bases each). Germline loops: CDR1 SNHLY, CDR2 FYNNEI. The CDR3 has 13 residues. V lost 8 bases and J 3 bases, leaving 14 bases between the germline ends. For the CDR3, the DNA is TGTGCCAGCGCCCGGGACGGCATCTACGAGCAGTACTTC. Its translation is CASARDGIYEQYF. The whole variable domain, filled in from reference TRBV2 and TRBJ2-7, reads EPEVTQTPSHQVTQMGQEVILRCVPISNHLYFYWYRQILGQKVEFLVSFYNNEISEKSEIFDDQFSVERPDGSNFTLKIRSTKLEDSAMYFCASARDGIYEQYFGPGTRLTVT.

The V gene is TRBV12-3 or TRBV12-4, the J gene TRBJ1-6; unclear D gene. The CDR3 consists of 13 residues. V gave up 2 bases and J gave up 6 bases, with 5 bases separating them. CDR3 protein: CASSLKGNSPLHF. CDR3 in DNA: TGTGCCAGCAGTTTAAAGGGTAATTCACCCCTCCACTTT.

This chain uses TRBV5-1 with TRBJ1-6, with D unclear. Looked up from germline, CDR1 is SGHRS and CDR2 is YFSETQ. This CDR3 comprises 16 residues. The ends were cut back, 0 bases at V and 0 bases at J, with 7 bases in the middle. The CDR3 bases are TGCGCCAGCAGCTTGGAGGTGAGCTCCTATAATTCACCCCTCCACTTT. This codes for CASSLEVSSYNSPLHF.

This chain connects TRBV5-1 to TRBJ1-1; D unresolved. Germline V gene sequence: CDR1 SGHRS, CDR2 YFSETQ. The germline V and J ends were trimmed by 7 bases and 2 bases, with 15 bases remaining between them. This CDR3 has 14 amino acids. For the CDR3, the DNA is TGCGCCAGCCGATACCGAGGAGATAACACTGAAGCTTTCTTT. It encodes CASRYRGDNTEAFF. The variable domain in full, completed from reference TRBV5-1 and TRBJ1-1, reads KAGVTQTPRYLIKTRGQQVTLSCSPISGHRSVSWYQQTPGQGLQFLFEYFSETQRNKGNFPGRFSGRQFSNSRSEMNVSTLELGDSALYLCASRYRGDNTEAFFGQGTRLTVV.

V gene TRBV27 combines with J gene TRBJ2-3; a possible D gene is TRBD1 (6 bases). CDR1 and CDR2 (germline): MNHEY, SMNVEV (reference sequence). Trimming took off 6 bases at V and 2 bases at J, with 15 bases between the two ends. The CDR3 is 15 residues long. CDR3 residues: CASRRLGGVTDTQYF. The CDR3, as DNA: TGTGCCAGCAGACGTCTTGGGGGCGTCACAGATACGCAGTATTTT.

The gene calls are TRBV2 and TRBJ1-5; the D gene is possibly TRBD1 (5 bases). Trimming stripped 4 bases from V and 2 bases from J, with 9 bases between. The CDR3 contains 14 residues. Germline V gene data show CDR1 as SNHLY and CDR2 as FYNNEI. The CDR3 DNA reads as TGTGCCAGCAGTGTAATGGGGGGCAATCAGCCCCAGCATTTT. This gives the protein CASSVMGGNQPQHF.

V gene TRBV10-1 combines with J gene TRBJ2-2; D not resolved. CDR3 length: 12 amino acids. V lost 8 bases and J lost 7, with 11 bases in between. Germline-derived CDR1 and CDR2 are WNHNN and SYGVQD (reference sequence). CDR3 region: CASGKAIGELFF. CDR3 nucleotide sequence: TGCGCCAGCGGAAAGGCAATCGGGGAGCTGTTTTTT.

This clone appeared a few times. Additional DNA sequences in this sample encode the identical CDR3. V and J are TRBV12-3 or TRBV12-4 and TRBJ2-2; possible D gene TRBD1, 5 bases. The CDR3 runs 12 residues. V was clipped by 5 bases and J by 5 bases, with 6 bases between them. CDR3 bases: TGTGCCAGCAGTCAGGGAACCGGGGAGCTGTTTTTT. Protein sequence: CASSQGTGELFF.

The chain has TRBV5-4 and TRBJ2-3; TRBD1 matches 7 bases. The J segment lost 0 bases and the V segment lost 5 bases, leaving 6 bases of the junction unmatched. CDR3 length: 15 amino acids. Germline values: CDR1 SGHNT, CDR2 YYREEE (reference sequence). CDR3 coding DNA: TGTGCCAGCAGACCCCGGGACAGAAGCACAGATACGCAGTATTTT. The encoded protein is CASRPRDRSTDTQYF.

This clone was detected once. The rearrangement joins TRBV4-2 to TRBJ2-3, with D unresolved. Trimming removed 2 bases from V and 0 bases from J, with 12 bases in between. CDR3 length: 16 residues. The germline V gene encodes CDR1 LGHNA and CDR2 YNFKEQ. CDR3 in DNA: TGTGCCAGCAGCCAATCGCAGGTGACTAGCACAGATACGCAGTATTTT. Its protein product is CASSQSQVTSTDTQYF.

V gene TRBV7-2 combines with J gene TRBJ1-3; D call uncertain. Germline CDR1 SGHTA, CDR2 FQGNSA. This CDR3 contains 16 residues. Trimming removed 5 bases at V and 4 bases at J, with 18 bases between. CDR3: CASSPVAMEYGNTIYF. As DNA, the CDR3 is TGTGCCAGCAGCCCTGTGGCGATGGAGTACGGAAACACCATATATTTT.

The chain is built from TRBV5-4 and TRBJ2-3; tentatively, D is TRBD1 or TRBD2 (5 bases each). Germline V CDR1 and CDR2: SGHNT, YYREEE (reference sequence). V was cut by 4 bases and J by 2 bases, with 11 bases left in between. This CDR3 is built from 14 residues. In nucleotides, the CDR3 is TGTGCCAGCAGCGCTGGGGGATACACAGATACGCAGTATTTT. Translated: CASSAGGYTDTQYF.